These 20 T cell receptor beta chains were all obtained from the same sample, sequenced in a study of Ad26.COV2.S vaccination and SARS-CoV-2 variants. Profiling relied on immunoSEQ multiplex PCR, and the TCRdb table lists in-frame clones only, not all of them. This table holds around 420,000 clones, more than 75% found once. The treatment was: about 20 received Ad26.COV2.S at low or high dose, single or two shots; about 5 received placebo; per-sample allocation not given. Samples were taken on day 63 after the first vaccine or placebo injection. The material was peripheral blood, obtained in a trial of Ad26.COV2.S vaccine versus placebo. The receptors here all came from a person between 18 and 65 years old who received the Ad26.COV2.S COVID-19 vaccine or a placebo.

V usage is TRBV3-1 (or the pseudogene TRBV3-2) and J usage is TRBJ2-5; 9 bases map to TRBD2. J was trimmed by 2 bases and V by 1 base; bases with no gene match: 5. The CDR3 covers 16 residues. Germline V gene data show CDR1 as LGHDT and CDR2 as YNNKEL (reference sequence). The CDR3 nucleotides are TGTGCCAGCAGCCAAGGACTTAGCGGGGGACAAGAGACCCAGTACTTC. Translating gives CASSQGLSGGQETQYF.

J is TRBJ2-7 and V is TRBV27; 11 bases are shared with TRBD2. This CDR3 has 14 amino acids. CDR1 is MNHEY and CDR2 is SMNVEV in the germline V gene (reference sequence). V gave up 5 bases and J gave up 2 bases; unmatched junction bases: 2. The CDR3, as DNA: TGTGCCAGCAGTGGGACTAGCGGTCCCTACGAGCAGTACTTC. Protein product: CASSGTSGPYEQYF.

CDR3: CATSDLEGRLGLPFF. The CDR3 bases are TGTGCCACCAGTGATTTGGAAGGGCGTCTAGGTTTGCCTTTCTTT. The V gene is TRBV24-1, the J gene TRBJ1-1; D uncertain. Germline V gene sequence: CDR1 KGHDR, CDR2 SFDVKD. The CDR3 covers 15 residues. V lost 0 bases to trimming and J lost 12 bases, with 19 bases between them.

The gene calls are TRBV9 and TRBJ2-7; possible D gene TRBD2, 6 bases. CDR1 and CDR2 from the germline V gene are SGDLS and YYNGEE. This CDR3 contains 14 residues. V gave up 2 bases and J gave up 4 bases, with 13 bases separating them. The CDR3 protein is CASSVGGGKYEQYF. The CDR3, as DNA: TGTGCCAGCAGCGTTGGTGGGGGGAAATACGAGCAGTACTTC.

J is TRBJ2-3 and V is TRBV6-5; D remains unclear. The CDR3 covers 11 residues. Per germline, CDR1 MNHEY and CDR2 SVGAGI. Trimming took 7 bases from V and 3 from J, leaving 5 bases between them. The CDR3 bases are TGTGCCAGCACCCGAACAGATACGCAGTATTTT. Amino acid sequence: CASTRTDTQYF.

This clone was picked up one time. V usage is TRBV12-5 and J usage is TRBJ2-7; D is uncertain. The germline CDR1 and CDR2 sequences are LGHNT and FRNRAP. Trimming pared 6 bases from V and 6 bases from J, leaving 12 bases between. The CDR3 is 12 residues long. Written as DNA, the CDR3 is TGTGCTAGTGGCCTTGGGAAGGGCGAGCAGTACTTC. It is translated as CASGLGKGEQYF.

The chain joins TRBV19 to TRBJ2-2, with D possibly called TRBD1 or TRBD2 (5 bases each). V lost 7 bases and J lost 3, with 21 bases in between. This CDR3 comprises 17 residues. CDR1 is LNHDA, CDR2 SQIVND, per germline (reference sequence). CDR3 in amino acids: CASTHSGVLGDTGELFF. The CDR3 DNA sequence: TGTGCCAGTACTCACTCCGGGGTACTAGGGGACACCGGGGAGCTGTTTTTT.

This rearrangement joins TRBV18 to TRBJ2-7; 10 positions agree with TRBD1. The junction had 5 bases not matched to a gene; V was cut back by 4 bases and J by 2 bases. There are 15 residues in the CDR3. The V gene's germline CDR1 is KGHSH and CDR2 LQKENI. The CDR3 is CASSQETGGPYEQYF. The CDR3 DNA reads TGTGCCAGCTCACAAGAGACAGGGGGCCCCTACGAGCAGTACTTC.

The chain joins TRBV6-6 to TRBJ2-3, with TRBD1 as a possible D gene (6 bases). The CDR3 is made up of 16 amino acids. V lost 6 bases and J 2 bases, leaving 18 bases between the germline ends. Germline V gene sequence: CDR1 MNHNY, CDR2 SVGAGI (reference sequence). The CDR3 region has the DNA TGTGCCAGCAGCCTCAGGGGCCAGACTGACACAGATACGCAGTATTTT. Residues: CASSLRGQTDTDTQYF.

Here the CDR3 reads CASSSSGGGGRGYGYTF. CDR3 nucleotides: TGTGCCAGCAGCTCCTCCGGTGGGGGAGGTAGGGGCTATGGCTACACCTTC. The chain combines TRBV7-2 with TRBJ1-2, with D possibly matching TRBD1 (5 bases). Germline-derived CDR1 and CDR2 are SGHTA and FQGNSA. Trimming took off 4 bases at V and 4 bases at J, with 22 bases between the two ends. This CDR3 comprises 17 residues.

This clone was counted a single time. The CDR3 coding sequence is TGTGCCAGCAGCTTGGGTCTTGGCAATCAGCCCCAGCATTTT. It translates to CASSLGLGNQPQHF. This sequence joins TRBV11-2 and TRBJ1-5, with D unresolved. V lost 3 bases, J lost 2 bases, and 8 bases lay in between. CDR1 and CDR2 from the germline V gene are SGHAT and FQNNGV. There are 14 residues in the CDR3.

The chain carries TRBV7-8 and TRBJ1-4; TRBD1 agrees at 10 bases. CDR1 is SGHVS, CDR2 FQNEAQ, per germline. With 4 bases clipped from V and 8 bases from J, the junction kept 10 bases outside the gene matches. The CDR3 consists of 16 residues. CDR3 nucleotide sequence: TGTGCCAGCAGCTCAGTTCCCGGGACAGGGGAGGAAAAACTGTTTTTT. This gives the protein CASSSVPGTGEEKLFF.

The chain couples TRBV4-3 to TRBJ2-3; 12 bases match TRBD2. Trimming at V came to 4 bases and at J to 2 bases, leaving 4 bases not matched to a gene. There are 16 residues in the CDR3. From germline, CDR1 is LGHNA and CDR2 YSLEER. CDR3 in amino acids: CASSPGLAGNTDTQYF. In nucleotides, the CDR3 is TGCGCCAGCAGCCCAGGACTAGCGGGGAACACAGATACGCAGTATTTT.

V and J are TRBV27 and TRBJ1-2, with D unclear. The CDR3 is 16 amino acids. Germline V gene data show CDR1 as MNHEY and CDR2 as SMNVEV (reference sequence). Trimming stripped 4 bases from V and 8 bases from J, with 23 bases between. The CDR3 DNA sequence: TGTGCCAGCAGTTCATATCCACGCGGAGGGTTGGGCGGCTACACCTTC. This sequence encodes CASSSYPRGGLGGYTF.

The CDR3 DNA sequence: TGTGCCAGCAGCGGCACGACAGGGGGCGATTCACCCCTCCACTTT. Amino acid sequence: CASSGTTGGDSPLHF. The V and J genes are TRBV5-6 and TRBJ1-6; 10 nucleotides align to TRBD1. This CDR3 is built from 15 residues. Trimming removed 4 bases from V and 8 bases from J; junction bases left unmatched: 6. Germline CDR1 reads SGHDT; CDR2 reads YYEEEE. Filled out from reference TRBV5-6 and TRBJ1-6, the complete variable domain reads DAGVTQSPTHLIKTRGQQVTLRCSPKSGHDTVSWYQQALGQGPQFIFQYYEEEERQRGNFPDRFSGHQFPNYSSELNVNALLLGDSALYLCASSGTTGGDSPLHFGNGTRLTVT.

The gene calls are TRBV7-8 and TRBJ1-6; D is ambiguous. The CDR3 has 14 amino acids. Germline CDR1 reads SGHVS; CDR2 reads FQNEAQ. V lost 8 bases and J 0 bases, leaving 8 bases between the germline ends. CDR3: CASGGSSYNSPLHF. In DNA, the CDR3 is TGTGCCAGCGGCGGGAGCTCCTATAATTCACCCCTCCACTTT. The variable domain in full, completed from reference TRBV7-8 and TRBJ1-6, reads GAGVSQSPRYKVAKRGQDVALRCDPISGHVSLFWYQQALGQGPEFLTYFQNEAQLDKSGLPSDRFFAERPEGSVSTLKIQRTQQEDSAVYLCASGGSSYNSPLHFGNGTRLTVT.

This chain connects TRBV6-5 to TRBJ2-7; D remains unclear. Germline-derived CDR1 and CDR2 are MNHEY and SVGAGI. The CDR3 runs to 14 residues. Trimming shortened V by 8 bases and J by 0 bases, and 14 bases separated the two germline ends. CDR3 sequence: CASGHRSFSYEQYF. CDR3 nucleotides: TGTGCCAGCGGGCATAGGAGTTTCTCCTACGAGCAGTACTTC.

V and J are TRBV2 and TRBJ2-5, with 11 bases aligning to TRBD2. V was clipped by 2 bases and J by 9 bases; unmatched bases: 11. The CDR3 contains 16 residues. Germline CDR1 is SNHLY and CDR2 is FYNNEI. The DNA of the CDR3 is TGTGCCAGCAGTGAAACGGGGACTAGCGGTAGAGGGGCCCAGTACTTC. Residues: CASSETGTSGRGAQYF.

This clone was counted once. The gene calls are TRBV28 and TRBJ1-2; 7 bases match TRBD1. This CDR3 is built from 14 residues. The germline CDR1 and CDR2 sequences are MDHEN and SYDVKM. V dropped 2 bases and J dropped 4; count of bases not matched to a gene: 4. CDR3 loop: CASSLDRVSYGYTF. The CDR3 bases are TGTGCCAGCAGTTTAGACAGGGTGAGCTATGGCTACACCTTC.

V gene TRBV6-5 combines with J gene TRBJ1-6; no definite D call. Trimming shortened V by 11 bases and J by 0 bases, and 11 bases separated the two germline ends. Germline CDR1 is MNHEY and CDR2 is SVGAGI. The CDR3 consists of 14 residues. CDR3 sequence (DNA): TGTGCCTCCCGGAGGAGCTCCTATAATTCACCCCTCCACTTT. As protein: CASRRSSYNSPLHF.